The rows below give T cell receptor beta chains drawn from one sample of a study of shared clonotypes between healthy human individuals. Profiling relied on immunoSEQ multiplex PCR, and the TCRdb table lists in-frame clones only, not all of them. The sample lists roughly 1.5 million clones; 95% to 99% were seen once. Sequences were obtained from naive CD4+ T cells sorted from blood. The receptors shown here come from a young man in good health. The CDR3 runs from the conserved cysteine through the conserved F or W. Each record gives: D gene, V gene, clone size, J gene, CDR3 DNA, CDR3 protein. The D gene is left open where the match is weak. Clone sizes are given selectively: once, few, many, or a class where the clone is expanded.

>NA|TRBV5-5|NA|TRBJ2-7
TGTGCCAGCTGGAAACACCACGAGCAGTACTTC
CASWKHHEQYF
>NA|TRBV5-4|NA|TRBJ2-5
TGTGCCAGCAGCTTAGAAACGGGGCGGGAGACCCAGTACTTC
CASSLETGRETQYF
>NA|TRBV7-9|NA|TRBJ2-1
TGTGCCAGCAGTGATGCGTCCCGGGATGAGCAGTTCTTC
CASSDASRDEQFF
>NA|TRBV2|NA|TRBJ2-1
TGTGCCTTCGAGAATGAGCAGTTCTTC
CAFENEQFF
>NA|TRBV28|NA|TRBJ1-1
TGTGCCAGCCTACGGGGGAACACTGAAGCTTTCTTT
CASLRGNTEAFF
>NA|TRBV28|NA|TRBJ2-5
TGTGCCAGCAGCCCCCTCCCCGGGGAGACCCAGTACTTC
CASSPLPGETQYF
>TRBD2|TRBV6-5|NA|TRBJ2-5
TGTGCCAGTCGACTAGCGGTGCAAGAGACCCAGTACTTC
CASRLAVQETQYF
>TRBD1|TRBV4-3|NA|TRBJ1-2
TGCGCCAGCAGCCAAGAAGCCAGGGGGCTGGGCTATGGCTACACCTTC
CASSQEARGLGYGYTF
>NA|TRBV9|NA|TRBJ1-1
TGTGCCAGCAGCAGTACAGGGTTGACGAACACTGAAGCTTTCTTT
CASSSTGLTNTEAFF
>TRBD2|TRBV7-2|NA|TRBJ2-7
TGTGCCAGCAGCTTAACTAGCGCCGGACTCGAGCAGTACTTC
CASSLTSAGLEQYF
>NA|TRBV10-1|NA|TRBJ2-3
TGCGCCAGCAGTGACGGCACAGATACGCAGTATTTT
CASSDGTDTQYF
>NA|TRBV7-2|NA|TRBJ2-7
TGTGCCAGCAGCTTACGGCCTTCCTACGAGCAGTACTTC
CASSLRPSYEQYF
>NA|TRBV7-9|NA|TRBJ1-1
TGTGCCAGCAGCAGAAGTGGCGGGGACACTGAAGCTTTCTTT
CASSRSGGDTEAFF
>NA|TRBV5-1|NA|TRBJ2-3
TGCGCCTGCGGACCTAGCACAGATACGCAGTATTTT
CACGPSTDTQYF
>TRBD2|TRBV10-3|once|TRBJ2-7
TGTGCCATCAGTGCCGGGACTAGCGGGGGAGCCTACGAGCAGTACTTC
CAISAGTSGGAYEQYF
>NA|TRBV7-9|NA|TRBJ2-1
TGTGCCAGCAGCTATCGGGTCGCCTACAATGAGCAGTTCTTC
CASSYRVAYNEQFF
>TRBD1|TRBV2|NA|TRBJ2-5
TGTGCCAGTAAAACCGGGACAGGCCAAGAGACCCAGTACTTC
CASKTGTGQETQYF
>NA|TRBV5-5|NA|TRBJ1-4
TGTGCCAGCAGCAAGGAGGGGATAACTAATGAAAAACTGTTTTTT
CASSKEGITNEKLFF
>TRBD2|TRBV5-1|once|TRBJ2-1
TGCGCCAGCAGCTTGGGAGCGGGAGAGTACAATGAGCAGTTCTTC
CASSLGAGEYNEQFF
>TRBD2|TRBV7-8|NA|TRBJ2-1
TGTGCCAGCAGCGAATGGGGGACTAGAAACAATGAGCAGTTCTTC
CASSEWGTRNNEQFF
>NA|TRBV5-5|NA|TRBJ2-3
TGTGCCAGCAGCCCCGTTGGGGATACGCAGTATTTT
CASSPVGDTQYF
>NA|TRBV28|once|TRBJ1-5
TGTGCCAGCATCCCGGACAATAGCAATCAGCCCCAGCATTTT
CASIPDNSNQPQHF